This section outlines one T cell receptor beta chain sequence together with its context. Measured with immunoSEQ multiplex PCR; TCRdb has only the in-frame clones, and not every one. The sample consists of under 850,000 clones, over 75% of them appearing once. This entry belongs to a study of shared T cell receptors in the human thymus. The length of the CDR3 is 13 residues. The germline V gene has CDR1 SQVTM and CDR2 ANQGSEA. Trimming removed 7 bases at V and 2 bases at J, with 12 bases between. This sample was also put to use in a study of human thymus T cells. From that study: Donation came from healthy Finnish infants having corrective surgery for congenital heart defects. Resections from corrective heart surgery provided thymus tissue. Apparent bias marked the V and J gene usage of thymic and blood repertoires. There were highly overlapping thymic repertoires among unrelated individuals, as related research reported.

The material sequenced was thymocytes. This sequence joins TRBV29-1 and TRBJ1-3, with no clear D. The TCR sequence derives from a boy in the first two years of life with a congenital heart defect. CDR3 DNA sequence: TGCAGCGCTGAGGTGGGAGCTGGAAACACCATATATTTT. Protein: CSAEVGAGNTIYF.